The T cell receptor beta chain described here comes from a study of shared clonotypes between healthy human individuals. Whole-study results and caveats: Relative to their counterparts shared across all four donors, non-shared clonotypes exhibited diminished generation probabilities.

At the deep level, the assay was run. The table came from immunoSEQ multiplex PCR; TCRdb's copy has only in-frame clones and leaves some out. The top ten clones hold approximately 0.41% of a sample with about 2.3 million clones, about nine tenths of them seen once. CD4+ cell separation produced CD45RA+ naive and CD45RA-negative memory subsets. The germline CDR1 and CDR2 sequences are MGHRA and YSYEKL. V lost 0 bases, J lost 5 bases, and 2 bases stayed unmatched. The CDR3 consists of 16 residues. As for this clone: Its antigen remains unidentified.

Material: naive CD4+ T cells from PBMCs. Documented subset: CD45RA+ positively selected. This TCR was recovered from a man between 18 and 35 years old in good health. Some clones in this sample may be carry-over from other donors' samples. The chain recombines TRBV4-1 with TRBJ1-4; 11 nucleotides align to TRBD1. The CDR3 spells CASSQEGDRGNEKLFF. The CDR3 DNA reads as TGCGCCAGCAGCCAAGAGGGGGACAGGGGGAATGAAAAACTGTTTTTT.